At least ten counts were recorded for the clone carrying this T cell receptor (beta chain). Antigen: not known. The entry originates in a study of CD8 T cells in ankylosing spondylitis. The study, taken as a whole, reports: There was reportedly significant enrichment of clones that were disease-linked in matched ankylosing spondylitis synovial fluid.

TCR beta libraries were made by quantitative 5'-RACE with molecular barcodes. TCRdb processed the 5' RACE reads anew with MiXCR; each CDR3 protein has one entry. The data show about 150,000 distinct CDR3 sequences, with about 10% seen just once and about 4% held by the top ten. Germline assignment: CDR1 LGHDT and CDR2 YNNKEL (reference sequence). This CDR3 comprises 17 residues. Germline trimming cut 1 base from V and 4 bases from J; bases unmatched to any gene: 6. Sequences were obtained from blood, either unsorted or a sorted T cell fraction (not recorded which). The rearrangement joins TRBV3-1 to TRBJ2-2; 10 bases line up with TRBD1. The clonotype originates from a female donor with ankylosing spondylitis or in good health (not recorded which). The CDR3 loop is CASSQVYRDRGTGELFF. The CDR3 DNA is TGTGCCAGCAGCCAAGTTTACCGGGACAGGGGCACCGGGGAGCTGTTTTTT.